The rows below give T cell receptor beta chains drawn from one sample of a study of shared clonotypes between healthy human individuals. TCRdb's table, derived via immunoSEQ multiplex PCR, lists solely in-frame clones and lacks some. The sample contains about 520,000 clones, 70% to 80% of which appear only once. The material sequenced was PBMCs. These receptors were taken from a woman between 40 and 55 years old in good health. Some clones in this sample may be carry-over from other donors' samples. The CDR3 runs from the conserved cysteine through the conserved F or W. D genes are given only for firm matches. Clone size, where shown, is once, few, many, or a class for clones that have expanded.

. . TRBJ2-7 TRBV7-5 CVRSLRQGETTYEQYF TGTGTCAGAAGCCTAAGACAGGGAGAGACGACCTACGAGCAGTACTTC
. few TRBJ2-2 TRBV7-3 CASSLSLGNTGELFF TGTGCCAGCAGCTTAAGTCTAGGAAACACCGGGGAGCTGTTTTTT
. . TRBJ2-4 TRBV6-1 CASSGQGASGVIAKNIQYF TGTGCCAGCAGTGGCCAGGGGGCTAGCGGGGTAATAGCCAAAAACATTCAGTACTTC
. few TRBJ1-4 TRBV7-9 CASSLEAGLWLFF TGTGCCAGCAGCTTAGAGGCCGGACTCTGGCTGTTTTTT
. . TRBJ1-1 TRBV6-5 CASSYNSDTEAFF TGTGCCAGCAGTTACAACTCGGACACTGAAGCTTTCTTT
. . TRBJ2-7 TRBV29-1 CSVTGNEGYEQYF TGCAGCGTGACCGGGAATGAGGGTTACGAGCAGTACTTC
TRBD2 . TRBJ2-2 TRBV9 CASSKRTSGSAGELFF TGTGCCAGCAGCAAGAGGACTAGCGGGTCGGCCGGGGAGCTGTTTTTT
TRBD2 . TRBJ2-3 TRBV5-1 CASKEGGVDTQYF TGCGCCAGCAAGGAGGGAGGGGTGGATACGCAGTATTTT
. . TRBJ1-2 TRBV25-1 CASTGMGGYTF TGTGCCAGCACCGGTATGGGCGGCTACACCTTC
TRBD2 . TRBJ2-1 TRBV4-2 CASSQELAGGYNEQFF TGTGCCAGCAGCCAAGAACTAGCGGGAGGGTACAATGAGCAGTTCTTC
. . TRBJ2-7 TRBV5-1 CASSLGDAFYEQYF TGCGCCAGCAGCTTGGGGGACGCCTTCTACGAGCAGTACTTC
. few TRBJ1-1 TRBV25-1 CASSEAGRTEAFF TGTGCCAGCAGTGAAGCGGGGAGAACTGAAGCTTTCTTT
. . TRBJ1-6 TRBV2 CASAPGQDYNSPLHF TGTGCCAGCGCCCCGGGGCAGGACTATAATTCACCCCTCCACTTT
. . TRBJ2-7 TRBV9 CASSVTQQPYEQYF TGTGCCAGCAGCGTAACTCAACAGCCCTACGAGCAGTACTTC
TRBD1 . TRBJ2-1 TRBV7-2 CASSVTGGIRNEQFF TGTGCCAGCAGCGTGACAGGGGGGATTCGCAATGAGCAGTTCTTC
TRBD2 few TRBJ2-5 TRBV14 CASSLQTSGSAQYF TGTGCCAGCAGCCTGCAGACTAGCGGGTCGGCCCAGTACTTC
. . TRBJ2-7 TRBV6-5 CASSYNQAGSYEQYF TGTGCCAGCAGTTACAACCAGGCCGGCTCCTACGAGCAGTACTTC
TRBD2 . TRBJ2-7 TRBV11-2 CASSANPGTSSYEQYF TGTGCCAGCAGCGCGAACCCCGGGACTAGCTCCTACGAGCAGTACTTC
. once TRBJ2-3 TRBV5-1 CASSSTTSTDTQYF TGCGCCAGCAGCTCCACTACTAGCACAGATACGCAGTATTTT
TRBD1 . TRBJ2-1 TRBV5-4 CASSLARQGGNEQFF TGTGCCAGCAGCTTGGCAAGACAGGGGGGGAATGAGCAGTTCTTC
. once TRBJ2-5 TRBV29-1 CSAAEVRQETQYF TGCAGCGCCGCCGAAGTCCGACAAGAGACCCAGTACTTC
TRBD2 . TRBJ2-3 TRBV28 CASSPETSGKTQYF TGTGCCAGCAGTCCGGAGACTAGCGGGAAGACGCAGTATTTT
. once TRBJ2-5 TRBV18 CASSPLSGSPSEETQYF TGTGCCAGCTCACCGTTAAGTGGGAGCCCGTCGGAAGAGACCCAGTACTTC
TRBD1 . TRBJ2-2 TRBV5-8 CASSSDRGRYGELFF TGTGCCAGCAGCTCCGACAGGGGGAGGTACGGGGAGCTGTTTTTT
TRBD2 . TRBJ2-7 TRBV10-3 CAISRLAASSYEQYF TGTGCCATCAGTCGACTAGCGGCAAGCTCCTACGAGCAGTACTTC
TRBD1 . TRBJ2-2 TRBV7-2 CASSFRTGGSTGELFF TGTGCCAGCAGCTTCCGGACAGGGGGGAGCACCGGGGAGCTGTTTTTT
. . TRBJ1-4 TRBV5-4 CASSLDSTSGEKLFF TGTGCCAGCAGCTTGGACAGCACATCTGGGGAAAAACTGTTTTTT
. . TRBJ1-5 TRBV28 CASSLGYRPNSNQPQHF TGTGCCAGCAGTTTAGGTTACAGACCAAATAGCAATCAGCCCCAGCATTTT
. . TRBJ2-1 TRBV28 CASSSTWAGEQFF TGTGCCAGCAGTTCGACCTGGGCAGGTGAGCAGTTCTTC
TRBD1 . TRBJ2-7 TRBV5-1 CASSFFGAGGGNEQYF TGCGCCAGCAGCTTCTTTGGGGCAGGGGGCGGGAACGAGCAGTACTTC
. many TRBJ2-7 TRBV30 CAWSVSGNQYF TGTGCCTGGAGTGTTTCCGGGAATCAGTACTTC
TRBD1 . TRBJ1-3 TRBV9 CASSVELRVQGDSGNTIYF TGTGCCAGCAGCGTAGAATTGCGGGTGCAGGGGGACTCTGGAAACACCATATATTTT
. . TRBJ1-3 TRBV9 CASTRGVYGSGNTIYF TGTGCCAGCACCAGAGGGGTTTATGGTTCTGGAAACACCATATATTTT